This T cell receptor (beta chain) is from a study of cytomegalovirus exposure and HLA in healthy donors. The overall study: Within an early data release were 85 million or so unique TCRs drawn from HLA-typed donors.

The PCR used 60 Vbeta and 13 Jbeta primers. The protocol was immunoSEQ multiplex PCR, while the TCRdb copy is restricted to in-frame clones and leaves out a portion. The table lists about 210,000 clones, 82% of them singletons. A remark on this clone: Its antigen is still unknown.

The CDR3 is 15 residues long. Germline V gene sequence: CDR1 MNHEY, CDR2 SVGAGI. The ends lost 6 bases at V and 3 bases at J; junction bases unmatched: 3. Findings and caveats of the study: Reported results showed that the classifier diagnosed cytomegalovirus status with high specificity and sensitivity. TCR beta chain V- and J-gene trimming was linked, in a later analysis, to a missense variant in DCLRE1C. Most TCR beta V segments were productive about 90% or about 30% of the time in an earlier analysis.

The chain combines TRBV6-5 with TRBJ1-5; 12 bases align to TRBD1. Specimen: PBMCs. This TCR was sampled from a man in his forties in good health and CMV-seropositive. CDR3 in amino acids: CASSRDRGHNQPQHF. The CDR3 DNA follows: TGTGCCAGCAGCAGGGACAGGGGGCACAATCAGCCCCAGCATTTT.